This TCR beta chain was recorded in a study of blood T cell repertoires in COVID-19 (TCRdb year 2020). For context, the study as a whole: The collaborator samples originated in the United States, Italy and Spain and spanned the acute and convalescent phases of COVID-19. The prospective study material was composed of cDNA or gDNA derived from T cells, B-cell-depleted T cells, or PBMCs. Subjects who had been exposed to COVID-19, were actively infected with it, or had recovered from it provided the deeply sampled blood TCRbeta repertoires that made up the dataset. The repertoires were made available in a free public database intended to serve as a resource for research on the immune response to SARS-CoV-2. The samples were drawn from the first 160 participants of the ongoing ImmuneRACE study and from 950 to 1,500 subjects provided by 6 global collaborators. A de-identified subject ID, COVID-19 status, age in years and sex were almost always included in the sample metadata. Where available, HLA class I and class II types were obtained from metadata supplied by the sample provider rather than from assay-based typing.

Trimming takes 7 bases off V and 3 bases off J; junction bases not matched to a gene: 14. From its cysteine to its phenylalanine, the CDR3 spans 17 amino acids. Solely the CDR3 DNA is kept, with 51 bases framed from the first base. Via the germline V gene, CDR1 is SNHLY and CDR2 FYNNEI. Paper-wide results and their limitations: The amount of clinical and demographic metadata varied by source and participant and was provided uncurated.

Another Seattle source contributed samples from volunteer blood donors who had recovered from COVID-19. The collaborating institutions used their own protocols to collect whole blood in K2EDTA tubes. Collaborator samples were shipped for TCRbeta analysis as frozen whole blood, isolated PBMCs, or DNA extracted from either sample type. TCRbeta CDR3 regions were amplified from genomic DNA by means of the immunoSEQ Assay, a bias-controlled multiplex PCR. The original pipeline was this. The number of nucleated cells in each sample was estimated from the amplification of reference gene primers within the assay. To quantify the absolute abundance of each unique TCRbeta CDR3 rearrangement, sequence reads were collapsed and filtered. For each sample, productive Simpson clonality was calculated as the square root of Simpson's diversity index over productive rearrangements. The clones in this table, taken by TCRdb from immuneACCESS, are in-frame only. Not every clone is retained; where verified, under half of the shortfall comes from an unresolved V gene, and the cause of the rest is unknown. V and J calls plus clone size are reproduced from that table; the DNA served to infer D and trimming. This sample comprises more than 200,000 clones, about 88% of them detected only once. Around 2% of the sample lies in the top ten.

Regarding this clone: It lacks a known antigen. No base qualities exist here, and no much larger clone lies one base off it.

The rearranged chain carries TRBV2 and TRBJ1-4, with 7 bases matching TRBD1. This sequence was found in a middle-aged woman who had recovered from COVID-19. Sequencing input: peripheral blood. CDR3 loop: CASMGRGDWRSNEKLFF. The nucleotide sequence reads as follows: TGTGCCAGCATGGGCAGGGGGGATTGGAGGTCTAATGAAAAACTGTTTTTT.